Detailed here is one TCR beta chain. Its target is unknown. The data belong to a study of cytomegalovirus exposure and HLA in healthy donors. Study results and caveats: A previous analysis found most TCR beta V segments productive roughly 87% or roughly 30% of the time. Likely technical artifact: a cluster of highly shared sequence variants. The study dropped some indistinguishable V segments, TRBV6-2 and TRBV6-3 among them.

This CDR3 region has 13 residues. Trimming stripped 3 bases from V and 5 bases from J, with 10 bases between. Germline CDR1 reads SGHTA; CDR2 reads FQGTGA. Use of 60 Vbeta and 13 Jbeta primers characterized the PCR. Repertoires were generated with immunoSEQ multiplex PCR, while TCRdb's copy carries only in-frame clones and drops some. Among 80,000 or so clones, 70% to 85% were seen once, and the ten largest hold 20% to 25%. Nominally healthy donors were sampled, though unrecorded immune exposures were likely. The chain uses TRBV7-3 and TRBJ2-5; maybe TRBD2 (6 bases). This receptor was identified in a man aged 25-45 years in good health and CMV-seropositive. Material for sequencing was PBMCs. For the CDR3, the DNA is TGTGCCAGCAGCTTTGGAGGGAGGGAGACCCAGTACTTC. This encodes CASSFGGRETQYF.